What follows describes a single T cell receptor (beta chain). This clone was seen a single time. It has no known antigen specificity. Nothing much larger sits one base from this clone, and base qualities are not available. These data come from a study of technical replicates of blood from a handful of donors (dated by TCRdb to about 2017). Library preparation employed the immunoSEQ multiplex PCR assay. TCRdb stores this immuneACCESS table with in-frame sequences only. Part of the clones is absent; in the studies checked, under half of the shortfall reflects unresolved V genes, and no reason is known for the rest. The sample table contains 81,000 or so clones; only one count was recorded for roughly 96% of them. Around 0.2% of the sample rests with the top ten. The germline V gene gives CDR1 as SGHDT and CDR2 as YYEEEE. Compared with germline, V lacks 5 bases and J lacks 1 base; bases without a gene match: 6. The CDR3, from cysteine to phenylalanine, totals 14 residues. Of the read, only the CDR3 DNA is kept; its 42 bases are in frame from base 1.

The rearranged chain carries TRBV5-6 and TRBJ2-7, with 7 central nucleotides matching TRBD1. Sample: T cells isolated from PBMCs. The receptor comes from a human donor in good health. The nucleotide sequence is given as TGTGCCAGCAGGTCCCGGGACAGATCCTACGAGCAGTACTTC. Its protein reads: CASRSRDRSYEQYF.